This T cell receptor (beta chain) originates from a study of cytomegalovirus exposure and HLA in healthy donors. A note on this clone: The target antigen is unknown.

The donors were in the roughly 130-subject validation cohort; that cohort was separate from the approximately 700-subject first cohort. The germline V and J ends were trimmed by 0 bases and 5 bases, with 10 bases remaining between them. CDR1 is LGHNA and CDR2 is YNFKEQ in the germline V gene. This CDR3 region has 15 residues. Findings and limits, study-wide: Investigators reported 150 to 200 TCR beta chains as tied to cytomegalovirus.

Here immunoSEQ multiplex PCR was the method, and the copy in TCRdb shows in-frame clones only, minus some. The sample comprises some 140,000 clones, roughly nine tenths of which are singletons, and nearly 3% rests with the top ten. This chain connects TRBV4-2 to TRBJ1-4; TRBD1 is a possible D gene (5 bases). The receptor was isolated from a man aged 18-30 years in good health and CMV-seronegative. Sequencing input: PBMCs. The CDR3 DNA sequence: TGTGCCAGCAGCCAAGATCAGGGTCCAAATGAAAAACTGTTTTTT. Translating it yields CASSQDQGPNEKLFF.